The T cell receptor (beta chain) under discussion was sequenced for a study of Ad26.COV2.S vaccination and SARS-CoV-2 variants. Study details: Donor joined the COV1001 Ad26.COV2.S trial arm. Once or twice, 56 days apart, Ad26.COV2.S was delivered intramuscularly.

Data came from immunoSEQ multiplex PCR; TCRdb stores just in-frame clones and leaves some out. Among 300,000 to 400,000 clones, around four fifths were seen once, and the ten largest hold 2.1%. This clone was observed a handful of times. The treatment here: 15 to 20 received Ad26.COV2.S at low or high dose, single or two shots; about 5 received placebo; per-sample allocation not given. The samples were gathered on day 63 after the first injection of vaccine or placebo. The CDR3 sequence is 16 residues long. Germline V gene data show CDR1 as MNHEY and CDR2 as SMNVEV (reference sequence). Trimming pared 6 bases from V and 1 base from J, leaving 16 bases between.

The rearrangement links TRBV27 to TRBJ1-5; D possibly corresponds to TRBD1 (5 bases). This receptor was obtained from a person aged 18-65 years who received the Ad26.COV2.S COVID-19 vaccine or a placebo. The source was peripheral blood, collected in a trial of Ad26.COV2.S vaccine versus placebo. The CDR3, as DNA: TGTGCCAGCAGCCCAATGGGAGGGGTGAGCAATCAGCCCCAGCATTTT. Protein: CASSPMGGVSNQPQHF.